This TCR beta chain derives from a study of cytomegalovirus exposure and HLA in healthy donors. This CDR3 region has 13 residues. CDR1 is LNHNV, CDR2 YYDKDF, per germline (reference sequence). PCR primers comprised 60 Vbeta and 13 Jbeta primers. Libraries were prepared by immunoSEQ multiplex PCR; TCRdb keeps only in-frame clonotypes and omits some of them. The sample comprises about 110,000 clones, around 74% of which are singletons, and about 9.1% rests with the top ten. Input material: PBMCs. The receptor comes from a woman aged 40 to 50 in good health and CMV-seropositive. The chain carries TRBV15 and TRBJ2-5; the D gene is possibly TRBD1 (8 bases). With the DNA end fitting TRBJ2-7 better, the J assignment may be wrong. DNA for the CDR3: TGTGCCACCAAAATACAGGGGGGGTACGAGCAGTACTTC. Residues: CATKIQGGYEQYF.